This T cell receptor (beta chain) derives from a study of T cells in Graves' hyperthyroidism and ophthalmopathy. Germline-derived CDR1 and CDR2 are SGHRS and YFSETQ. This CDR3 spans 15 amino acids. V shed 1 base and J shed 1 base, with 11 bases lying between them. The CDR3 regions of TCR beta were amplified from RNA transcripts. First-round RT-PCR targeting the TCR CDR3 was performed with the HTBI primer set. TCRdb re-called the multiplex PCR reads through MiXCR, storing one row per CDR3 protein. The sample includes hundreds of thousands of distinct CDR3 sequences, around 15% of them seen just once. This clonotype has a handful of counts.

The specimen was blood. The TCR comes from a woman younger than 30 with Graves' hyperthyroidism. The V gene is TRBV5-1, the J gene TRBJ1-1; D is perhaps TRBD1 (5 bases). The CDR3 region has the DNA TGCGCCAGCAGCTTGACGGCAGGGACGAACACTGAAGCTTTCTTT. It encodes CASSLTAGTNTEAFF.